These 8 T cell receptor beta chains share one sample of origin, sequenced in a study of shared clonotypes between healthy human individuals. The table came from immunoSEQ multiplex PCR; TCRdb's copy has only in-frame clones and leaves some out. The data contain 470,000 or so clones, approximately 80% of them singletons. The sample was PBMCs. The receptor source for this set is a woman aged 40 to 50 in good health. Some clones in this sample may be carry-over from other donors' samples.

A few counts support this clone. V and J are TRBV7-9 and TRBJ2-5; D gene ambiguous. The CDR3 is made up of 11 amino acids. Between the trimmed V and J ends, which lost 5 bases and 3 bases, there was a span of 4 bases. CDR1 and CDR2 (germline): SEHNR, FQNEAQ (reference sequence). CDR3 DNA sequence: TGTGCCAGCAGCCTAAAAGAGACCCAGTACTTC. It is translated as CASSLKETQYF.

The rearrangement links TRBV5-4 to TRBJ2-3, with D possibly TRBD1 on 5 matching bases. CDR1 and CDR2 (germline): SGHNT, YYREEE (reference sequence). CDR3 length equals 15 residues. Trimming took off 3 bases at V and 1 base at J, with 12 bases between the two ends. Here the CDR3 reads CASSSKDTGTDTQYF. The CDR3, as DNA: TGTGCCAGCAGCTCCAAGGACACCGGCACAGATACGCAGTATTTT. The full variable domain, in which reference TRBV5-4 and TRBJ2-3 provide the parts outside the CDR3, is ETGVTQSPTHLIKTRGQQVTLRCSSQSGHNTVSWYQQALGQGPQFIFQYYREEENGRGNFPPRFSGLQFPNYSSELNVNALELDDSALYLCASSSKDTGTDTQYFGPGTRLTVL.

The chain has TRBV7-3 and TRBJ2-7, with TRBD2 matching 7 bases. CDR3 size: 15 residues. CDR1 and CDR2 from the germline V gene are SGHTA and FQGTGA. Trimming removed 6 bases from V and 5 bases from J; junction bases left unmatched: 13. The CDR3 coding sequence is TGTGCCAGCAGTCTCACGGGAGGCGGACTCCACGAGCAGTACTTC. Its protein product is CASSLTGGGLHEQYF.

The CDR3 DNA sequence: TGTGCCAGCAGCTTTGGGACAGGGGCCCCAGGGACCCAGTACTTC. Residues: CASSFGTGAPGTQYF. The chain has TRBV7-2 and TRBJ2-5; 10 bases align to TRBD1. Germline-derived CDR1 and CDR2 are SGHTA and FQGNSA. Trimming removed 3 bases from V and 7 bases from J; junction bases left unmatched: 8. The CDR3 is made up of 15 amino acids.

Regarding this clone: At the DNA level, this CDR3 is encoded by other sequences in the same sample as well. The J gene is TRBJ2-7, the V gene TRBV10-3; 10 bases align to TRBD2. With V trimmed by 4 bases and J by 1 base, 4 bases remained unmatched. In germline, CDR1 is ENHRY, CDR2 SYGVKD. The CDR3 contains 15 residues. In nucleotides, the CDR3 is TGTGCCATCAGTGCAGGACTAGCGGCTTCCTACGAGCAGTACTTC. Residues: CAISAGLAASYEQYF.

J is TRBJ2-1 and V is TRBV5-8; 10 bases align to TRBD1. The V gene's germline CDR1 is SGHTS and CDR2 YDEGEE. The CDR3 extends over 18 amino acids. V lost 0 bases, J lost 0 bases, and 6 bases stayed unmatched. CDR3 loop: CASSLARGQGSSYNEQFF. CDR3 bases: TGTGCCAGCAGCTTGGCCAGGGGACAGGGGAGCTCCTACAATGAGCAGTTCTTC.

The chain couples TRBV7-8 to TRBJ1-3; D perhaps matches TRBD1 (5 bases). Germline loops: CDR1 SGHVS, CDR2 FQNEAQ. With 4 bases removed from V and 7 bases from J, the gap between germline ends came to 17 bases. This CDR3 region has 15 residues. In DNA form, the CDR3 reads TGTGCCAGCAGCTCTAGCTGGGCAGGGACGAACACCATATATTTT. Its protein product is CASSSSWAGTNTIYF. Combining the CDR3 with reference TRBV7-8 and TRBJ1-3 gives the whole variable domain GAGVSQSPRYKVAKRGQDVALRCDPISGHVSLFWYQQALGQGPEFLTYFQNEAQLDKSGLPSDRFFAERPEGSVSTLKIQRTQQEDSAVYLCASSSSWAGTNTIYFGEGSWLTVV.

This chain connects TRBV7-3 to TRBJ2-1; D remains unclear. Germline CDR1 and CDR2: SGHTA and FQGTGA. Trimming cost V 1 base and J 4 bases, with 8 bases left between them. CDR3 length: 14 amino acids. The CDR3 DNA follows: TGTGCCAGCAGCTTAAACCCCCCTTACAATGAGCAGTTCTTC. As protein: CASSLNPPYNEQFF.